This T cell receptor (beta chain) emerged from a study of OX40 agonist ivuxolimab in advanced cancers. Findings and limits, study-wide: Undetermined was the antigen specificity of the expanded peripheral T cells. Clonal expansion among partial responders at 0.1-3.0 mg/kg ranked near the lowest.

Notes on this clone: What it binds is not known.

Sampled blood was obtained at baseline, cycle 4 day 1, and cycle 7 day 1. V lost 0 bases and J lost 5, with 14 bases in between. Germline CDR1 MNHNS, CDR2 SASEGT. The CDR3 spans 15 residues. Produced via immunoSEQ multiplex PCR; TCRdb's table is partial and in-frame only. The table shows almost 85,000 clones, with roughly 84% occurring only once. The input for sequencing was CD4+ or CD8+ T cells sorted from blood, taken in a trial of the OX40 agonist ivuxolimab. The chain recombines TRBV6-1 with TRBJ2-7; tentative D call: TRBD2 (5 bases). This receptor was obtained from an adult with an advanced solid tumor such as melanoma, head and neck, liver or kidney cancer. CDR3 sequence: CASSEALTTGDEQYF. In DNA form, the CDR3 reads TGTGCCAGCAGTGAAGCGCTGACTACCGGGGACGAGCAGTACTTC.